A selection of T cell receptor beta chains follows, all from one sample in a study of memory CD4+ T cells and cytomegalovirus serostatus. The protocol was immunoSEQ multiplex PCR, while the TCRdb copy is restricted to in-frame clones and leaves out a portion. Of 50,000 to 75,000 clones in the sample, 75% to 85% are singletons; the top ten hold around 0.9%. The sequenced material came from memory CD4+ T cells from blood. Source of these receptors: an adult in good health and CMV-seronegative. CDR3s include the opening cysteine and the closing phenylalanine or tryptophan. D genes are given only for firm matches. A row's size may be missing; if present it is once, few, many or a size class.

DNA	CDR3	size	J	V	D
TGTGCCTGGAGTGCCCCCGGGGGTAGTGAAAAACTGTTTTTT	CAWSAPGGSEKLFF	-	TRBJ1-4	TRBV30	-
TGTGCCAGCAGCCAAAAGACTAGGGGGAGCTACAATGAGCAGTTCTTC	CASSQKTRGSYNEQFF	-	TRBJ2-1	TRBV4-2	-
TGTGCCAGCAGTGAGACTAGCGGGGGGAAAGAGACCCAGTACTTC	CASSETSGGKETQYF	-	TRBJ2-5	TRBV2	TRBD2
TGTGCCATCAGTGAAAGCGGGGGGCCCCAAGAGACCCAGTACTTC	CAISESGGPQETQYF	few	TRBJ2-5	TRBV10-3	TRBD2
TGTGCCAGCAGCAAGACCCCGCAGGCCAAGGCTGGGGAGCTGTTTTTT	CASSKTPQAKAGELFF	-	TRBJ2-2	TRBV7-9	-
TGTGCCTGGAATCGGGGATCCACCGGGGAGCTGTTTTTT	CAWNRGSTGELFF	-	TRBJ2-2	TRBV30	-
TGTGCCAGCTCGCCCCAGGGGGGTGAGACCCAGTACTTC	CASSPQGGETQYF	-	TRBJ2-5	TRBV18	-
TGTGCCAGCAGCACCGGACTAGCGGGGGGGCGGGCGTACCAAGAGACCCAGTACTTC	CASSTGLAGGRAYQETQYF	-	TRBJ2-5	TRBV7-9	TRBD2
TGTGCCAGCAGTCTAATTACAGGGGGCACTGAAGCTTTCTTT	CASSLITGGTEAFF	-	TRBJ1-1	TRBV28	TRBD1
TGTGCCAGCAGTTTATTCTCGGCTGATCCCTCTGGGGCCAACGTCCTGACTTTC	CASSLFSADPSGANVLTF	-	TRBJ2-6	TRBV27	-
TGTGCCAGCACCCTGACGGCCCCCACTACTGGAGAGCAGTACTTC	CASTLTAPTTGEQYF	-	TRBJ2-7	TRBV2	-
TGTGCCAGCAGCTTACTGGGCTTCGATGGCTACACCTTC	CASSLLGFDGYTF	-	TRBJ1-2	TRBV7-3	-
TGTGCCAGCAGTATTACCGGTGGGGCTAATCAGCCCCAGCATTTT	CASSITGGANQPQHF	-	TRBJ1-5	TRBV2	-
TGTGCCACCAGCACCTTTGGACAGGGGGCAGAGGGAAACACCATATATTTT	CATSTFGQGAEGNTIYF	-	TRBJ1-3	TRBV15	TRBD1
TGTGCCAGCAGCCAAGAGAGGCGACAGATCAATGAGCAGTTCTTC	CASSQERRQINEQFF	once	TRBJ2-1	TRBV4-2	-
TGTGCTAGTGGTCAGGGCTCCTACACCATATATTTT	CASGQGSYTIYF	few	TRBJ1-3	TRBV12-5	-